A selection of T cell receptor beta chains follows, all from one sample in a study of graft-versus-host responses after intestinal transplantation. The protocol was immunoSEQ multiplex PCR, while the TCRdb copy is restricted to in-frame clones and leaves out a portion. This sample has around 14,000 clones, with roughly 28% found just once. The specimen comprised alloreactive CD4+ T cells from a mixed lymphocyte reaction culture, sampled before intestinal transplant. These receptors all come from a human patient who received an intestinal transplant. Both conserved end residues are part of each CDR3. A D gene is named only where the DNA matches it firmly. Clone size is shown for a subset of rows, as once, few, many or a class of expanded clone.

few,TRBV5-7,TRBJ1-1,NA,TGTGCCAGCACCCCCCGTAGAGCGGACACTGAAGCTTTCTTT,CASTPRRADTEAFF
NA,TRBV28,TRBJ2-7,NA,TGTGCCAGCACCACTGGGGGCTCCTACGAGCAGTACTTC,CASTTGGSYEQYF
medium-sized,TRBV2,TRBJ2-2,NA,TGTGCCAGCAACATAATGGGGACCGGGGAGCTGTTTTTT,CASNIMGTGELFF
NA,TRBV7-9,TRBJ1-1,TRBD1,TGTGCCAGCAGCACAGGGGGGACTGAAGCTTTCTTT,CASSTGGTEAFF
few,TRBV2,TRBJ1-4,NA,TGTGCCAGCAGCACACAGGGTCGAAAACTGTTTTTT,CASSTQGRKLFF
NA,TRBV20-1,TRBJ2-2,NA,TGCAGTGCTAGAGGCACCGGGGAGCTGTTTTTT,CSARGTGELFF
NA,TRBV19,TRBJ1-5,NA,TGTGCCAGTAGTATAGGCGGCGGAGGAAGCAATCAGCCCCAGCATTTT,CASSIGGGGSNQPQHF
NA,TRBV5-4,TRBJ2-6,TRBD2,TGTGCCAGCAGCATCGGACTAGCGGTCTCTGGGGCCAACGTCCTGACTTTC,CASSIGLAVSGANVLTF
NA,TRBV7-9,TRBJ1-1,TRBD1,TGTGCCAGCAGTGGGACAGCTCTCATAGGAGCTTTCTTT,CASSGTALIGAFF
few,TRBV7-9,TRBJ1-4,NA,TGTGCCAGCAGCTTGATGACATTTGATGAAAAACTGTTTTTT,CASSLMTFDEKLFF
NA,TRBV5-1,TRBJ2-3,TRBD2,TGCGCCAGCAGCTTGGGACTAGCGGGAGGGCAAGATACGCAGTATTTT,CASSLGLAGGQDTQYF
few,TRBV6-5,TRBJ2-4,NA,TGTGCCAGCAGTAGGGGACTAGCCAAAAACATTCAGTACTTC,CASSRGLAKNIQYF
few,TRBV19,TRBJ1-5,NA,TGTGCCAGCCGGCAAAGGGACAATCAGCCCCAGCATTTT,CASRQRDNQPQHF
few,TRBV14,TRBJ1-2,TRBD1,TGTGCCAGCAGCCCCCTGGACAGGCGGCATGGCTACACCTTC,CASSPLDRRHGYTF
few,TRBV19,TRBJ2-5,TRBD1,TGTGCCAGTAGTATGCCGGGACAGGGGAGGGAGACCCAGTACTTC,CASSMPGQGRETQYF
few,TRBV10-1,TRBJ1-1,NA,TGCGCCAGCAGTGAGTCGGTAGCCCTTGAAGCTTTCTTT,CASSESVALEAFF
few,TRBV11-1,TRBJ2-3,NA,TGTGCCAGCAGCTTGGGACGAACGGCTAGAGTTGCAGATACGCAGTATTTT,CASSLGRTARVADTQYF
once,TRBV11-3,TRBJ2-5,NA,TGTGCCAGCGACCTAGAGGGGGGTGGCTGGGAGACCCAGTACTTC,CASDLEGGGWETQYF
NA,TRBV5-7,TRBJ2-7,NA,TGTGCCAGCAGCTTGGGGGGGCTAGGATACTCCTACGAGCAGTACTTC,CASSLGGLGYSYEQYF
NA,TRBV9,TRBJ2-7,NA,TGTGCCAGCAGCGTAGTCGGCCAGGGGGGCGAGCAGTACTTC,CASSVVGQGGEQYF
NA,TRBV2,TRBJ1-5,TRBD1,TGTGCCAGCAGTGCTGAACAGGGGGGTAATCAGCCCCAGCATTTT,CASSAEQGGNQPQHF
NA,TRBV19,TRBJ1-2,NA,TGTGCCAGTAGTATGGTAGTAAACTATGGCTACACCTTC,CASSMVVNYGYTF
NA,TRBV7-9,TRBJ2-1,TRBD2,TGTGCCAGCAGCCTCCGGACTAGCGCAGTGAATGAGCAGTTCTTC,CASSLRTSAVNEQFF
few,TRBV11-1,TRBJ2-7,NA,TGTGCCAGCAGCTTAGCCTACGAGCAGTACTTC,CASSLAYEQYF
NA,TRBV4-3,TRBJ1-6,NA,TGCGCCAGCAGCCAGGGCTCCACAGGGCCCCTCACACCCCTCCACTTT,CASSQGSTGPLTPLHF
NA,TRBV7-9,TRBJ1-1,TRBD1,TGTGCCAGCAGCTTAGGCTGGACAGGGGGCGCGAACACTGAAGCTTTCTTT,CASSLGWTGGANTEAFF
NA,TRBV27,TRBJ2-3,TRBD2,TGTGCCAGCAGCCCCTCCTTAGCGGGAGGGCCAGATACGCAGTATTTT,CASSPSLAGGPDTQYF
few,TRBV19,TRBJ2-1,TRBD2,TGTGCCAGTAGTGTCAATCGACTAGCGGGAACCTACAATGAGCAGTTCTTC,CASSVNRLAGTYNEQFF
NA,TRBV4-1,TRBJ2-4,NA,TGCGCCAGCAGCCCAGGTGCCGGGATAAAGGGAAACATTCAGTACTTC,CASSPGAGIKGNIQYF
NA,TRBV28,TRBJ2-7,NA,TGTGCCAGCAGTTTCTTGACTAGTTACCTGGGAGAGCAGTACTTC,CASSFLTSYLGEQYF
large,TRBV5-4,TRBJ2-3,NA,TGTGCCAGCAGCTCGACTAGAAGTACGCAGTATTTT,CASSSTRSTQYF
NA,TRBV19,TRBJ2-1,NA,TGTGCCAGTAGTATACGGGACCCTTTTAATGAGCAGTTCTTC,CASSIRDPFNEQFF
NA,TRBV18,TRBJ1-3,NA,TGTGCCAGCTCACCACAAGGGCTCTCTGGAAACACCATATATTTT,CASSPQGLSGNTIYF
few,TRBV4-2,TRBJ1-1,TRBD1,TGTGCCAGCAGCTGGGGGACAGAGAACACTGAAGCTTTCTTT,CASSWGTENTEAFF
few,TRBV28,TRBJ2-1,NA,TGTGCCAGCAGTCCAACTAGCTCCTACAATGAGCAGTTCTTC,CASSPTSSYNEQFF
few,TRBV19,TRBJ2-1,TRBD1,TGTGCCAGTAGTATAAGGACAGGGCAGGGATACAATGAGCAGTTCTTC,CASSIRTGQGYNEQFF
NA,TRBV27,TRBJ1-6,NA,TGTGCCAGCAGTTGGTCTGTTTCGGGTGGCTATAATTCACCCCTCCACTTT,CASSWSVSGGYNSPLHF
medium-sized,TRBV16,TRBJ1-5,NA,TGTGCCAGCAGCCGATTAAGCAATCAGCCCCAGCATTTT,CASSRLSNQPQHF
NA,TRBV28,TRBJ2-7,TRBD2,TGTGCCAGCAGTCTCGCGGGAGTCGGCGAGCAGTACTTC,CASSLAGVGEQYF
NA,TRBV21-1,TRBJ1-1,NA,TGTGCCAGCAGGGAAAGTGTAGCTTACACAATTCGCACTGAAGCTTTCTTT,CASRESVAYTIRTEAFF
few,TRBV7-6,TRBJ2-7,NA,TGTGCCAGCAGCTTAGCGGGAGTCTTCTACGAGCAGTACTTC,CASSLAGVFYEQYF
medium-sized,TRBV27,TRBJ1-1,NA,TGTGCCAGCAGAATCCCTAAGACTGAAGCTTTCTTT,CASRIPKTEAFF
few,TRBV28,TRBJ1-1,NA,TGTGCCAGCAGTTTAGGTCCCTTGAACACTGAAGCTTTCTTT,CASSLGPLNTEAFF
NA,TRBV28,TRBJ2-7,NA,TGTGCCACCCCTAATCGGGACGGTTTCGGAGACGAGCAGTACTTC,CATPNRDGFGDEQYF
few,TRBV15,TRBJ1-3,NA,TGTGCCACCAGCAGAGGCATCTCTGGAAACACCATATATTTT,CATSRGISGNTIYF
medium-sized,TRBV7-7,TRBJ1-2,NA,TGTGCTAGCAGCTTAGTAGGCCAGGAGCTAGGGGATGGCTACACCTTC,CASSLVGQELGDGYTF
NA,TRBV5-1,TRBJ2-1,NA,TGCGCCAGCAGCTTGGCTAAGACTAGTAGTCACAATGAGCAGTTCTTC,CASSLAKTSSHNEQFF
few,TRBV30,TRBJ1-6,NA,TGTGCCTGGAGTCAGAAGACAGGTTCCTATAATTCACCCCTCCACTTT,CAWSQKTGSYNSPLHF
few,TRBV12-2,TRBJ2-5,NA,TGTGCAAGTCGCTTAGTCGATAGGGCTATTACGTACCAAGAGACCCAGTACTTC,CASRLVDRAITYQETQYF
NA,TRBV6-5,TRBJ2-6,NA,TGTGCCAGCAGAGGGTTCTCTGGGGCCAACGTCCTGACTTTC,CASRGFSGANVLTF
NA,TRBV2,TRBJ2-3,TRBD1,TGTGCCAGCAGAAAACCGGGACAGGGGGCCCCAGGCAAGGCGGGTACGCAGTATTTT,CASRKPGQGAPGKAGTQYF
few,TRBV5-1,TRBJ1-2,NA,TGCGCCAGCAGCTCCCGGACGGATGGCTACACCTTC,CASSSRTDGYTF
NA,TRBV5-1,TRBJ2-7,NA,TGCGCCAGCAGCTTGGGTGGGACTGGTGCCTACGAGCAGTACTTC,CASSLGGTGAYEQYF
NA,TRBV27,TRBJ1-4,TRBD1,TGTGCCAGCAGCCTCGTCGGGGGGACAGGGGTTAAAAAACTGTTTTTT,CASSLVGGTGVKKLFF
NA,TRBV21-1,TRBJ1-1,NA,TGTGCCAGCAGCAAGAGGGCCGACGCTTCACACACTGAAGCTTTCTTT,CASSKRADASHTEAFF